This T cell receptor beta chain derives from a study of Ad26.COV2.S vaccination and SARS-CoV-2 variants. About the research overall: The Ad26.COV2.S arm of the COV1001 trial was where the donor was placed. Intramuscularly, Ad26.COV2.S was given either once or twice, 56 days apart. Broader study findings: Participants in the vaccine arm had higher spike-specific TCR breadth; placebo recipients had lower. Substantial breadth was reported for post-vaccination spike-specific CD8+ and CD4+ T cells.

Germline CDR1 LGHDT, CDR2 YNNKEL (reference sequence). The CDR3 totals 12 residues. The ends were cut back, 0 bases at V and 9 bases at J, with 8 bases in the middle. Concerning this clone itself: Antigen unknown.

Treatment specified: about 20 received Ad26.COV2.S at low or high dose, single or two shots; 5 received placebo; per-sample allocation not given. Collection of the samples took place on day 63 after the first injection of vaccine or placebo. This table comes from immunoSEQ multiplex PCR, and its TCRdb copy is limited to in-frame clones, with some not included. In the table there are about 350,000 clones, approximately 84% of which are singletons. The chain is built from TRBV3-1 (or the pseudogene TRBV3-2) and TRBJ2-5; D gene ambiguous. Source: peripheral blood, taken in a trial of Ad26.COV2.S vaccine versus placebo. The sequence came from a person aged 18 to 65 who received the Ad26.COV2.S COVID-19 vaccine or a placebo. The CDR3 bases are TGTGCCAGCAGCCAAGAGCCGGGCCCCCAGTACTTC. It specifies CASSQEPGPQYF.